This T cell receptor beta chain came from a study of cytomegalovirus exposure and HLA in healthy donors. Findings of the study overall: Being productive about 87% or about 30% of the time was typical of most TCR beta V segments in an earlier analysis. When presence/absence was analysed, sequencing depth was taken to be roughly uniform across donors. Reported performance of the classifier showed diagnosis of cytomegalovirus status with high specificity and sensitivity. With further analysis later on, most CMV-associated TCR beta chains appeared HLA-restricted.

The PCR contained 60 Vbeta and 13 Jbeta primers. Clones were sequenced by immunoSEQ multiplex PCR, and TCRdb holds only the in-frame ones, with some missing. The table has 100,000 to 150,000 clones, about 70% seen once. Notes on this clone: Its antigen is not identified.

This sequence was found in a woman aged 55-70 years in good health and CMV-seropositive. Material for sequencing was PBMCs.

CDR3 in amino acids: CSVSGDSYEQYF. As DNA, the CDR3 is TGCAGCGTATCAGGGGATTCCTACGAGCAGTACTTC. This chain links TRBV29-1 with TRBJ2-7; possibly TRBD1 for D (6 bases). The germline CDR1 and CDR2 sequences are SQVTM and ANQGSEA. The V end lost 6 bases, the J end lost 1 base, and 10 bases lay between the germline ends. The CDR3 is 12 amino acids.